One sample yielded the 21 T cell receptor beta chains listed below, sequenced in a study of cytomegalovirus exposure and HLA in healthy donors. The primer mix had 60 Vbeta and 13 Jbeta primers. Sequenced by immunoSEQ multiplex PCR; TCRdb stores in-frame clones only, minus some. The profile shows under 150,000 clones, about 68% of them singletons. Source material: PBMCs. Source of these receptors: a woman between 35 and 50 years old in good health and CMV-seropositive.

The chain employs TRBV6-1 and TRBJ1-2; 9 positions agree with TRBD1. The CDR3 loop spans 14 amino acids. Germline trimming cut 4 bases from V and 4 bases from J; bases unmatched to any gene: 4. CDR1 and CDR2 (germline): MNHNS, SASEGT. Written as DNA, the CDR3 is TGTGCCAGCAGTGGTCCGGGACAGGGCTATGGCTACACCTTC. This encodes CASSGPGQGYGYTF.

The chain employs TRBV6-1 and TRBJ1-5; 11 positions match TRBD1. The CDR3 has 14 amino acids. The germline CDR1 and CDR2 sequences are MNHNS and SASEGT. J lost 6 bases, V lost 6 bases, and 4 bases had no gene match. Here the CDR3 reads CASSLGTGGQPQHF. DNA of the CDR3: TGTGCCAGCAGCTTAGGGACAGGGGGTCAGCCCCAGCATTTT.

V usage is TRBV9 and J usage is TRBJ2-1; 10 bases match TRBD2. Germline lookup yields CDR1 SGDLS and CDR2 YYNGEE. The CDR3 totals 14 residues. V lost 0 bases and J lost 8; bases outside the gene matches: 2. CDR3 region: CASSVASGSYEQFF. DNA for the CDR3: TGTGCCAGCAGCGTAGCTAGCGGGAGCTATGAGCAGTTCTTC.

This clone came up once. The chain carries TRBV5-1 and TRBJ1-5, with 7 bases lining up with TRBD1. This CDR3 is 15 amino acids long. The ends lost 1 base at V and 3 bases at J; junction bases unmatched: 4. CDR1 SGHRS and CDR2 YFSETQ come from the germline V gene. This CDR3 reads CASSLTGAYNQPQHF. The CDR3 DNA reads TGCGCCAGCAGCTTGACAGGGGCCTACAATCAGCCCCAGCATTTT.

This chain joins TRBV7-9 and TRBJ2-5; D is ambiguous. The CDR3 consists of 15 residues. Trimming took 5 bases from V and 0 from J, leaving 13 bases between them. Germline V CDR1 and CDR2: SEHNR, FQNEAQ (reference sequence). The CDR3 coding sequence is TGTGCCAGCAGCCCCGAGGTCAGAGACCAAGAGACCCAGTACTTC. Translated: CASSPEVRDQETQYF.

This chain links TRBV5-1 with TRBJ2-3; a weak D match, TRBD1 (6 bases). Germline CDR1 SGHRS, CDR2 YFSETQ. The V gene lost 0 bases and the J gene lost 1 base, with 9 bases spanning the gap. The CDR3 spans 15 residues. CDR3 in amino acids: CASSLEGHRTDTQYF. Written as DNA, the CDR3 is TGCGCCAGCAGCTTGGAGGGACACCGCACAGATACGCAGTATTTT.

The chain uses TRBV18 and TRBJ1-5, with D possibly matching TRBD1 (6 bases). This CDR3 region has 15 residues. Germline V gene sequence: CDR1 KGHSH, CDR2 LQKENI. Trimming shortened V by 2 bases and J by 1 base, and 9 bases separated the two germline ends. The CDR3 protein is CASSPKQGSNQPQHF. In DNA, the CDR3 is TGTGCCAGCTCACCAAAACAGGGAAGCAATCAGCCCCAGCATTTT.

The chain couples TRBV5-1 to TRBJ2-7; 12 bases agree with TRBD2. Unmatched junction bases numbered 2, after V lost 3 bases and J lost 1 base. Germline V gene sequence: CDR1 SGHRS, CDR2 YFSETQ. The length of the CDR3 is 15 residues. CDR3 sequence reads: CASSYGLAGSYEQYF. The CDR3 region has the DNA TGCGCCAGCAGCTACGGACTAGCGGGATCCTACGAGCAGTACTTC.

DNA for the CDR3: TGTGCCACCAGCTTACGGGTCTCTAATCAGCCCCAGCATTTT. The encoded protein is CATSLRVSNQPQHF. The V call is TRBV15, the J call TRBJ1-5; D not certain. Germline-derived CDR1 and CDR2 are LNHNV and YYDKDF (reference sequence). The V and J ends lost 5 bases and 4 bases respectively, with 12 bases between them. CDR3 length equals 14 residues.

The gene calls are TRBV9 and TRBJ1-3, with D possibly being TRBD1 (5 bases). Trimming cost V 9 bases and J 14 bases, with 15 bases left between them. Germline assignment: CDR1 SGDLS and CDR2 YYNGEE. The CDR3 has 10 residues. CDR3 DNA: TGTGCCACCATCGCCGGGGGAGTATATTTT. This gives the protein CATIAGGVYF.

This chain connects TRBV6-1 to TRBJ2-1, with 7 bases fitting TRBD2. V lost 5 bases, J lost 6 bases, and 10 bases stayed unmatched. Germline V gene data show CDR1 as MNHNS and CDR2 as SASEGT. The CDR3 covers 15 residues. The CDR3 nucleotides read TGTGCCAGCAGTACGCGGGAGTCGGTTTTCAATGAGCAGTTCTTC. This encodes CASSTRESVFNEQFF.

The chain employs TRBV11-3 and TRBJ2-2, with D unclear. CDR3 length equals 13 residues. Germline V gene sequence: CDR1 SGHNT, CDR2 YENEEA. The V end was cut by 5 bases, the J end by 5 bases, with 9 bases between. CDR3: CASSPQATGELFF. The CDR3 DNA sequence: TGTGCCAGCAGCCCCCAGGCAACCGGGGAGCTGTTTTTT. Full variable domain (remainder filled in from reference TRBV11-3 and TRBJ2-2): EAGVVQSPRYKIIEKKQPVAFWCNPISGHNTLYWYLQNLGQGPELLIRYENEEAVDDSQLPKDRFSAERLKGVDSTLKIQPAELGDSAVYLCASSPQATGELFFGEGSRLTVL.

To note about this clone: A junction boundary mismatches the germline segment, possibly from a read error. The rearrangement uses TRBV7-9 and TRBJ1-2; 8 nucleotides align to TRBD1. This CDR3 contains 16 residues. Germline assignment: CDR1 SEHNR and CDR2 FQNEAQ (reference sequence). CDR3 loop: CSSSSGQGVLDYGYTF. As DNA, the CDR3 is TGTTCCAGCAGTTCCGGACAGGGTGTACTTGACTATGGCTACACCTTC.

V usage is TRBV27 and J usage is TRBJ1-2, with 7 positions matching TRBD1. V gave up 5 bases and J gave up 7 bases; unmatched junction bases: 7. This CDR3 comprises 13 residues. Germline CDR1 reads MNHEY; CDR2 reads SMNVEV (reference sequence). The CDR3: CASSTPTGSGYTF. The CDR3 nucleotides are TGTGCCAGCAGTACCCCGACAGGGAGTGGCTACACCTTC.

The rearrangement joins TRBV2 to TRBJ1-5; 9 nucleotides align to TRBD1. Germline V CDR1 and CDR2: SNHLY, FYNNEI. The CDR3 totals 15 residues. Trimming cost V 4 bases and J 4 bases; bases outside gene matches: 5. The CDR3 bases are TGTGCCAGCAGTGTTAGGACAGGGGTAAATCAGCCCCAGCATTTT. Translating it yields CASSVRTGVNQPQHF.

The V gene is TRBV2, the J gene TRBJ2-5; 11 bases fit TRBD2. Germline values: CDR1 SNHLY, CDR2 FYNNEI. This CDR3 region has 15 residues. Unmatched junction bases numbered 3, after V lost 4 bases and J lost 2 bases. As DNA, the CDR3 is TGTGCCAGCAGTGGACGACTAGCGGGGCAAGAGACCCAGTACTTC. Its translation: CASSGRLAGQETQYF.

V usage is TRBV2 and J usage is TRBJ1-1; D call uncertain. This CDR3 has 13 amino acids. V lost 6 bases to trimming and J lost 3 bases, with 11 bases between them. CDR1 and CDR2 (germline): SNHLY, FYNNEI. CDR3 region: CASSVEGHTEAFF. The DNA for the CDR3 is TGTGCCAGCAGCGTCGAGGGCCACACTGAAGCTTTCTTT.

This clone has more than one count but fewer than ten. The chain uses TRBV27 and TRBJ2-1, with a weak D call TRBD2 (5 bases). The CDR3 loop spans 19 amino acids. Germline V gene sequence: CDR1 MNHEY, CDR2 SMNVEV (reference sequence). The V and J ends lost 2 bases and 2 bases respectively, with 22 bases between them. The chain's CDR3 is CASSLLIGARLAPYNEQFF. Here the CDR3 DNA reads TGTGCCAGCAGTTTACTAATTGGTGCAAGGCTAGCCCCCTACAATGAGCAGTTCTTC.

DNA of the CDR3: TGTGCCTGGAGTGGAGGACAGTTGTGGGAGCAGTACTTC. Its protein product is CAWSGGQLWEQYF. The rearrangement joins TRBV30 to TRBJ2-7; TRBD1 is a possible D gene (6 bases). This CDR3 spans 13 amino acids. Germline V gene data show CDR1 as GTSNPN and CDR2 as SVGIG (reference sequence). Trimming stripped 1 base from V and 7 bases from J, with 14 bases between.

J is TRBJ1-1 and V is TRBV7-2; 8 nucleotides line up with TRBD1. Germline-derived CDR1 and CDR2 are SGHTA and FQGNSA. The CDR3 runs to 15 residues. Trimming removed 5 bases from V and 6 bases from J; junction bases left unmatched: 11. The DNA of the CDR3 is TGTGCCAGCAGCGCCCGGACAGGGTGGGGTGCTGAAGCTTTCTTT. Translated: CASSARTGWGAEAFF.

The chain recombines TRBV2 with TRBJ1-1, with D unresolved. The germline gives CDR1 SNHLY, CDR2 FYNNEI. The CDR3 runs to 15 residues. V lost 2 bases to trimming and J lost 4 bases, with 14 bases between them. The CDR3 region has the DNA TGTGCCAGCAGTGAAAGGCCTAAGCGAGGCACTGAAGCTTTCTTT. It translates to CASSERPKRGTEAFF.